Following are 11 T cell receptor beta chains from one sample sequenced in a study of cytomegalovirus exposure and HLA in healthy donors (dated by TCRdb to the late 2010s). Libraries were built with the immunoSEQ multiplex PCR assay. As stored in TCRdb, this immuneACCESS dataset retains in-frame rearrangements with V and J assigned. A fraction of the clones does not appear; measured against another copy, unresolved V genes explain less than half of the discrepancy, and the remainder lacks a known reason. The sample table shows just over 65,000 clones, and 95% to 97% are seen once. 1.5% to 2% of the sample is taken by the ten largest. Material: PBMCs. These receptors came from a woman aged 18-30 years in good health and CMV-seropositive.

The gene calls are TRBV5-4 and TRBJ1-1, with TRBD1 matching 8 bases. Germline V gives CDR1 SGHNT, CDR2 YYREEE (reference sequence). This CDR3 comprises 15 residues. Trimming removed 4 bases from V and 0 bases from J; junction bases left unmatched: 5. Written as DNA, the CDR3 is TGTGCCAGCAGCCTACCGACAGGGGTGAACACTGAAGCTTTCTTT. Its translation: CASSLPTGVNTEAFF.

The chain is built from TRBV29-1 and TRBJ2-1; 11 positions match TRBD2. The V and J ends lost 2 bases and 0 bases, in that order; junction bases with no gene match: 9. Germline CDR1 SQVTM, CDR2 ANQGSEA. The CDR3 has 18 residues. Written as DNA, the CDR3 is TGCAGCGTTGAAAAAGTAGCGGGAGGGTCTCTCTCCTACAATGAGCAGTTCTTC. It yields the protein CSVEKVAGGSLSYNEQFF.

The rearrangement uses TRBV5-1 and TRBJ2-7; 7 nucleotides line up with TRBD1. Germline V lookup: CDR1 SGHRS, CDR2 YFSETQ. J gave up 1 base and V 3 bases, and 1 base lay outside the gene matches. This CDR3 is 13 amino acids long. The CDR3 coding sequence is TGCGCCAGCAGCTGGGGACAGTCCTACGAGCAGTACTTC. It is translated as CASSWGQSYEQYF.

The chain carries TRBV7-6 and TRBJ2-7; 9 bases map to TRBD1. Germline trimming cut 1 base from V and 2 bases from J; bases unmatched to any gene: 12. Germline V gene lookup returns CDR1 SGHVS and CDR2 FNYEAQ. The CDR3 is made up of 18 amino acids. The CDR3 reads CASSLGGTYRDRAYEQYF. Here the CDR3 DNA reads TGTGCCAGCAGCTTAGGGGGGACTTACCGGGACAGGGCCTACGAGCAGTACTTC.

The V and J genes are TRBV7-2 and TRBJ2-7, with 7 bases matching TRBD2. The CDR3 covers 16 residues. The V and J ends lost 3 bases and 5 bases, in that order; junction bases with no gene match: 13. Germline values: CDR1 SGHTA, CDR2 FQGNSA. In DNA form, the CDR3 reads TGTGCCAGCAGCTTGGGGTCGTGGGAGGGTTTCCACGAGCAGTACTTC. This gives the protein CASSLGSWEGFHEQYF. Looking up the rest from reference TRBV7-2 and TRBJ2-7 gives the full variable domain: GAGVSQSPSNKVTEKGKDVELRCDPISGHTALYWYRQSLGQGLEFLIYFQGNSAPDKSGLPSDRFSAERTGGSVSTLTIQRTQQEDSAVYLCASSLGSWEGFHEQYFGPGTRLTVT.

This rearrangement joins TRBV11-2 to TRBJ2-5; TRBD2 aligns across 10 bases. Trimming took 5 bases from V and 3 from J; bases not matched to a gene: 6. Germline CDR1 is SGHAT and CDR2 is FQNNGV. This CDR3 region has 15 residues. CDR3 loop: CASSNPGLAEETQYF. In DNA form, the CDR3 reads TGTGCCAGCAGCAATCCAGGACTAGCGGAAGAGACCCAGTACTTC.

The rearrangement joins TRBV27 to TRBJ2-7; TRBD1 matches 7 bases. Looked up from germline, CDR1 is MNHEY and CDR2 is SMNVEV (reference sequence). Trimming took 6 bases from V and 3 from J; bases not matched to a gene: 8. CDR3 length equals 14 residues. The CDR3 sequence: CASRYRGIGYEQYF. The CDR3 nucleotides are TGTGCCAGCAGGTACAGGGGAATAGGCTACGAGCAGTACTTC.

The chain combines TRBV6-6 with TRBJ1-5; 7 bases are a match to TRBD1. There are 15 residues in the CDR3. The J segment lost 5 bases and the V segment lost 5 bases, leaving 9 bases of the junction unmatched. In germline, CDR1 is MNHNY, CDR2 SVGAGI (reference sequence). This CDR3 is CASSARQGEDQPQHF. The CDR3 DNA sequence: TGTGCCAGCAGTGCTCGACAGGGTGAGGATCAGCCCCAGCATTTT.

V is TRBV14 and J is TRBJ2-1, with TRBD2 identical over 10 bases. This CDR3 comprises 16 residues. Germline values: CDR1 SGHDN, CDR2 FVKESK. Losses at the gene ends were 4 bases for V and 4 bases for J; bases not matched to a gene: 7. The CDR3 here is CASSPPSGREYNEQFF. The CDR3 DNA reads TGTGCCAGCAGCCCTCCCAGCGGGAGGGAGTACAATGAGCAGTTCTTC.

This chain joins TRBV27 and TRBJ2-4; D not certain. CDR3 size: 16 residues. V lost 3 bases, J lost 0 bases, and 12 bases lay in between. Germline V gene sequence: CDR1 MNHEY, CDR2 SMNVEV (reference sequence). The CDR3 spells CASSFGLARAKNIQYF. DNA for the CDR3: TGTGCCAGCAGTTTCGGTTTAGCTAGAGCCAAAAACATTCAGTACTTC.

The chain recombines TRBV7-9 with TRBJ2-1; D gene unclear. The germline CDR1 and CDR2 sequences are SEHNR and FQNEAQ (reference sequence). The CDR3 runs to 15 residues. The V gene lost 1 base and the J gene lost 4 bases, with 11 bases spanning the gap. The DNA for the CDR3 is TGTGCCAGCAGCTTAGACGGTACCCTTTACAATGAGCAGTTCTTC. Protein sequence: CASSLDGTLYNEQFF.